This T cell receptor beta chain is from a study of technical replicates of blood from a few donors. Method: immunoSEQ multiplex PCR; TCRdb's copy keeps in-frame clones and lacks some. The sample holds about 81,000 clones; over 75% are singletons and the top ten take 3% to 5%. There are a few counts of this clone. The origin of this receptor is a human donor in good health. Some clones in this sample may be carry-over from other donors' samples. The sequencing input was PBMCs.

The chain's CDR3 is CASSYQSTDTQYF. DNA for the CDR3: TGTGCCAGCAGTTATCAAAGCACAGATACGCAGTATTTT. V is TRBV6-5 and J is TRBJ2-3; D unresolved. V was pared by 3 bases and J by 0 bases, with 4 bases between. Germline V gives CDR1 MNHEY, CDR2 SVGAGI. The CDR3 is 13 residues long.